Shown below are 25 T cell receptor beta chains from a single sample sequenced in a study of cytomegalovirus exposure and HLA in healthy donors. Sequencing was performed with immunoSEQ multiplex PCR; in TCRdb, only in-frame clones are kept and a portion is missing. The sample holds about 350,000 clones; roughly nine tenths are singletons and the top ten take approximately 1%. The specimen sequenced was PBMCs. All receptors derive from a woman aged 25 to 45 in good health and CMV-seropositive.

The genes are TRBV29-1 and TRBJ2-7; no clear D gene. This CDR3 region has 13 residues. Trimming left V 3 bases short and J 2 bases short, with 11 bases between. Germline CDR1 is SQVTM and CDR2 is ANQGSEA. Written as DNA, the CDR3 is TGCAGCGTTGAGGACCCCGACGCCTACGAGCAGTACTTC. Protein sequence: CSVEDPDAYEQYF.

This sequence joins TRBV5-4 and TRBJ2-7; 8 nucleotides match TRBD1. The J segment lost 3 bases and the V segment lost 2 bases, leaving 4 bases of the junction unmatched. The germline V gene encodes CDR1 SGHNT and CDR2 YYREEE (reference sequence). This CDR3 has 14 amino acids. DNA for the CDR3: TGTGCCAGCAGCTTTGGGACAGGAATCTACGAGCAGTACTTC. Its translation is CASSFGTGIYEQYF.

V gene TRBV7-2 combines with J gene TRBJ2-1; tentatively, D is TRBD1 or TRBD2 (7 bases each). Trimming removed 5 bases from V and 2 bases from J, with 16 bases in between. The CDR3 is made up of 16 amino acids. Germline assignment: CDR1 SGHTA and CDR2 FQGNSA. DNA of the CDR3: TGTGCCAGCAGCGTGGGGGGGACAGTCGCCTACAATGAGCAGTTCTTC. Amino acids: CASSVGGTVAYNEQFF.

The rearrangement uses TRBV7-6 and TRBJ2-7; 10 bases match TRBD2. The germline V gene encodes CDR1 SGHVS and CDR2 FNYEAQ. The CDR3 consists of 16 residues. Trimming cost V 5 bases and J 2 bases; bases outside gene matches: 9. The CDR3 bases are TGTGCCAGCAGCATTTCTAGCGGGAGCCCTACCTACGAGCAGTACTTC. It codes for CASSISSGSPTYEQYF.

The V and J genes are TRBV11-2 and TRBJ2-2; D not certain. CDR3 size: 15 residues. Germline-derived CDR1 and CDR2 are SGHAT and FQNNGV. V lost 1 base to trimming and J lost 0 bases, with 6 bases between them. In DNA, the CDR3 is TGTGCCAGCAGCTTAGTACTTTCGAACACCGGGGAGCTGTTTTTT. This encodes CASSLVLSNTGELFF.

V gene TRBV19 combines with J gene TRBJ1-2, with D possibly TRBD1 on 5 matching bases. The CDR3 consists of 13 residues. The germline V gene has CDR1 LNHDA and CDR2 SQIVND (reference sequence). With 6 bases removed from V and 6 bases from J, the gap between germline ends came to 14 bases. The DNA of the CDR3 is TGTGCCAGTAGGAGACAGTCATCTAATGGCTACACCTTC. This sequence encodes CASRRQSSNGYTF.

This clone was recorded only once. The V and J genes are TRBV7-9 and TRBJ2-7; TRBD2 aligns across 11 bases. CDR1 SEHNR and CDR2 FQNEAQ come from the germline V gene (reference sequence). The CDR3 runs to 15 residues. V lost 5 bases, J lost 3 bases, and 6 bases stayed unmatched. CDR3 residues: CASSAVTSGSYEQYF. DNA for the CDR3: TGTGCCAGCAGCGCAGTCACTAGCGGGAGCTACGAGCAGTACTTC.

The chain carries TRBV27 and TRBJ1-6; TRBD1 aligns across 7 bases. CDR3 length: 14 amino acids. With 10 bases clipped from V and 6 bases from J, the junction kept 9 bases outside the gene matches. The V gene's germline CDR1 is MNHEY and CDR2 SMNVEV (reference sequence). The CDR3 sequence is CATRPGQTNSPLHF. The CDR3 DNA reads TGTGCCACCAGACCGGGACAGACTAATTCACCCCTCCACTTT.

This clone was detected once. The CDR3 DNA follows: TGTGCCAGCAGTGGAGGGACAGCCGCGCCCCAGCATTTT. The encoded protein is CASSGGTAAPQHF. This chain uses TRBV25-1 with TRBJ1-5, with 7 positions matching TRBD1. V lost 4 bases to trimming and J lost 9 bases; unmatched junction nucleotides: 6. This CDR3 is built from 13 residues. Germline CDR1 is MGHDK and CDR2 is SYGVNS.

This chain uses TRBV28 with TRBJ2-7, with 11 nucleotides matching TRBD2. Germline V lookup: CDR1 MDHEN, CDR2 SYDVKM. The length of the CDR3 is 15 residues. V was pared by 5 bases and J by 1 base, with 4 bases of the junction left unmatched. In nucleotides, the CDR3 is TGTGCCAGCAGTCTAGCGGGAGGTCGGTCCTACGAGCAGTACTTC. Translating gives CASSLAGGRSYEQYF.

CDR3 amino acids: CAGLCGDRVVGYTF. The DNA for the CDR3 is TGTGCCGGCTTATGTGGGGACAGGGTGGTCGGCTACACCTTC. The V gene is TRBV19, the J gene TRBJ1-2; TRBD1 agrees at 9 bases. Germline V gene data show CDR1 as LNHDA and CDR2 as SQIVND (reference sequence). The CDR3 is made up of 14 amino acids. The V gene end was trimmed by 11 bases and the J gene end by 8 bases; junction bases not matched to a gene: 15.

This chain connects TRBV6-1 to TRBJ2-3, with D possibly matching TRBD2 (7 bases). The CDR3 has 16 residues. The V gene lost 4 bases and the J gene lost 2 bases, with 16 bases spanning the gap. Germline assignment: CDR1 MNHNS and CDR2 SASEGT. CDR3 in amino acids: CASSAPGGAPTDTQYF. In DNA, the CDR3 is TGTGCCAGCAGTGCTCCTGGGGGGGCCCCCACAGATACGCAGTATTTT.

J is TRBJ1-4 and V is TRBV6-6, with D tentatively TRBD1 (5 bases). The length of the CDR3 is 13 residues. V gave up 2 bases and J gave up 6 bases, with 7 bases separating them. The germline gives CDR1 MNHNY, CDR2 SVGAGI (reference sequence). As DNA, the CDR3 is TGTGCCAGCAGTTACCTCAGGGATGAAAAACTGTTTTTT. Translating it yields CASSYLRDEKLFF.

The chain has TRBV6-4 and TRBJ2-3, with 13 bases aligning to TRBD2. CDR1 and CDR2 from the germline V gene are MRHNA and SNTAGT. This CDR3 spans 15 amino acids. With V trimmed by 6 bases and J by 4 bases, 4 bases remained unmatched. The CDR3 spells CASSRLAGGSDTQYF. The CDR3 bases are TGTGCCAGCAGCCGACTAGCGGGAGGATCAGATACGCAGTATTTT.

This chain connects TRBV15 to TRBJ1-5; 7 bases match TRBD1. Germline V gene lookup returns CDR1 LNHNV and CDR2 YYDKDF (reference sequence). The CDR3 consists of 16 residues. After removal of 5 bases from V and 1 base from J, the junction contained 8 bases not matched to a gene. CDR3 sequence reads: CATSVGTVASNQPQHF. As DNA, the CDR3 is TGTGCCACCAGCGTCGGGACAGTCGCCAGCAATCAGCCCCAGCATTTT.

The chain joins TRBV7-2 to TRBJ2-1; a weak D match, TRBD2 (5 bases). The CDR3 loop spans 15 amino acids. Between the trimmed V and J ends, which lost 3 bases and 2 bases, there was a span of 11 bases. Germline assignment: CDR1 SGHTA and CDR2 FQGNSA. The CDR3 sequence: CASSFGGLTYNEQFF. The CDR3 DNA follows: TGTGCCAGCAGCTTTGGCGGGCTGACCTACAATGAGCAGTTCTTC.

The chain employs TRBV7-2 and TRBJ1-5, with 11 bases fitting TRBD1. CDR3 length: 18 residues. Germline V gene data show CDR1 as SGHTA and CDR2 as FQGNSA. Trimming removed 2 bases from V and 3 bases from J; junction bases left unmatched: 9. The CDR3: CASSLSPGQGVSNQPQHF. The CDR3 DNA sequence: TGTGCCAGCAGCTTATCCCCGGGACAGGGGGTTTCCAATCAGCCCCAGCATTTT.

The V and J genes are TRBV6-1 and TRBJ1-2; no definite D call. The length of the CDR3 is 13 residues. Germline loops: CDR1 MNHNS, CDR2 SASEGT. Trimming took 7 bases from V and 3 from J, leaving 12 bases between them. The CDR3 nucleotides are TGTGCCAGCACCAAAGGGCGAGACTATGGCTACACCTTC. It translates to CASTKGRDYGYTF.

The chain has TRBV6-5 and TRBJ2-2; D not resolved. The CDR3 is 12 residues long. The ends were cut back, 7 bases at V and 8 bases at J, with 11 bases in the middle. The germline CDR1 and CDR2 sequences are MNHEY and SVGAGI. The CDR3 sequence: CASTFNVGELFF. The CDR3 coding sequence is TGTGCCAGCACTTTTAATGTGGGGGAGCTGTTTTTT.

CDR3 amino acids: CASSYSKGNEKLFF. CDR3 nucleotides: TGTGCCAGCAGTTACTCGAAGGGGAATGAAAAACTGTTTTTT. V is TRBV6-5 and J is TRBJ1-4; D possibly corresponds to TRBD1 (5 bases). This CDR3 is 14 amino acids long. Germline lookup yields CDR1 MNHEY and CDR2 SVGAGI. The germline V and J ends were trimmed by 0 bases and 5 bases, with 7 bases remaining between them.

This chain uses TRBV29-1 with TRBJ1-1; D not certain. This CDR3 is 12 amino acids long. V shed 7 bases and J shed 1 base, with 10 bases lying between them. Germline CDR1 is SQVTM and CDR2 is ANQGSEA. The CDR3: CSGGRENTEAFF. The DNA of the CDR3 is TGCAGCGGAGGACGGGAGAACACTGAAGCTTTCTTT.

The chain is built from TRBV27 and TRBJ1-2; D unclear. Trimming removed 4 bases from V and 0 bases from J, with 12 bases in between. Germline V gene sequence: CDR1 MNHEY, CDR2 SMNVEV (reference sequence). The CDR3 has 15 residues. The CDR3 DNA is TGTGCCAGCAGTTCCACCTCTAGAGCTAACTATGGCTACACCTTC. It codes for CASSSTSRANYGYTF.

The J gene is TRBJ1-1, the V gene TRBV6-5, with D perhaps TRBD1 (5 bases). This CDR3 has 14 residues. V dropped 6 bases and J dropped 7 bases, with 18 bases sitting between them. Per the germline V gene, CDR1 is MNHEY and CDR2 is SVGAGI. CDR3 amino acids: CASRGVPRAGEAFF. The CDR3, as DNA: TGTGCCAGCAGGGGAGTGCCCAGGGCGGGTGAAGCTTTCTTT.

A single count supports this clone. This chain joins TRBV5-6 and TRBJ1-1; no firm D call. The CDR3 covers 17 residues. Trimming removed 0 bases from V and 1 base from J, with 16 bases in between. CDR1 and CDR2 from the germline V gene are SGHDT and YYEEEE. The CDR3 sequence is CASSLVILGSKNTEAFF. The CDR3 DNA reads TGTGCCAGCAGCTTGGTTATTTTGGGCAGCAAGAACACTGAAGCTTTCTTT.

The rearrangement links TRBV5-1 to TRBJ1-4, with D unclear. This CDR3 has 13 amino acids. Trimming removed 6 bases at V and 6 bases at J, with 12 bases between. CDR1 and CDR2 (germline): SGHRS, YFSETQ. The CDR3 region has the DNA TGCGCCAGCACGAGACCCCAAGATGAAAAACTGTTTTTT. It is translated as CASTRPQDEKLFF.